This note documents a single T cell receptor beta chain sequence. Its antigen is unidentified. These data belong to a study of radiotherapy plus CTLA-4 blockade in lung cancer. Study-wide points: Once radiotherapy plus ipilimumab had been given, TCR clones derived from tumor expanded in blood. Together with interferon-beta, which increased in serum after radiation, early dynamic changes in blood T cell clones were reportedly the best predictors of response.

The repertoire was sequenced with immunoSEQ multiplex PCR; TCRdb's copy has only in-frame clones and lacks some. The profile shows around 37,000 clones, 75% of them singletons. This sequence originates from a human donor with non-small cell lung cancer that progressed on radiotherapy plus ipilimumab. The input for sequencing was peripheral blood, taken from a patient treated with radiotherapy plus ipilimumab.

The CDR3 coding sequence is TGTGCCAGCAGTGCCAAGACAGGGTTCCGTACAGATACGCAGTATTTT. Translation gives CASSAKTGFRTDTQYF. This chain joins TRBV28 and TRBJ2-3; 7 bases are a match to TRBD1. CDR3 length: 16 amino acids. Unmatched junction bases numbered 11, after V lost 5 bases and J lost 3 bases. CDR1 and CDR2 from the germline V gene are MDHEN and SYDVKM.